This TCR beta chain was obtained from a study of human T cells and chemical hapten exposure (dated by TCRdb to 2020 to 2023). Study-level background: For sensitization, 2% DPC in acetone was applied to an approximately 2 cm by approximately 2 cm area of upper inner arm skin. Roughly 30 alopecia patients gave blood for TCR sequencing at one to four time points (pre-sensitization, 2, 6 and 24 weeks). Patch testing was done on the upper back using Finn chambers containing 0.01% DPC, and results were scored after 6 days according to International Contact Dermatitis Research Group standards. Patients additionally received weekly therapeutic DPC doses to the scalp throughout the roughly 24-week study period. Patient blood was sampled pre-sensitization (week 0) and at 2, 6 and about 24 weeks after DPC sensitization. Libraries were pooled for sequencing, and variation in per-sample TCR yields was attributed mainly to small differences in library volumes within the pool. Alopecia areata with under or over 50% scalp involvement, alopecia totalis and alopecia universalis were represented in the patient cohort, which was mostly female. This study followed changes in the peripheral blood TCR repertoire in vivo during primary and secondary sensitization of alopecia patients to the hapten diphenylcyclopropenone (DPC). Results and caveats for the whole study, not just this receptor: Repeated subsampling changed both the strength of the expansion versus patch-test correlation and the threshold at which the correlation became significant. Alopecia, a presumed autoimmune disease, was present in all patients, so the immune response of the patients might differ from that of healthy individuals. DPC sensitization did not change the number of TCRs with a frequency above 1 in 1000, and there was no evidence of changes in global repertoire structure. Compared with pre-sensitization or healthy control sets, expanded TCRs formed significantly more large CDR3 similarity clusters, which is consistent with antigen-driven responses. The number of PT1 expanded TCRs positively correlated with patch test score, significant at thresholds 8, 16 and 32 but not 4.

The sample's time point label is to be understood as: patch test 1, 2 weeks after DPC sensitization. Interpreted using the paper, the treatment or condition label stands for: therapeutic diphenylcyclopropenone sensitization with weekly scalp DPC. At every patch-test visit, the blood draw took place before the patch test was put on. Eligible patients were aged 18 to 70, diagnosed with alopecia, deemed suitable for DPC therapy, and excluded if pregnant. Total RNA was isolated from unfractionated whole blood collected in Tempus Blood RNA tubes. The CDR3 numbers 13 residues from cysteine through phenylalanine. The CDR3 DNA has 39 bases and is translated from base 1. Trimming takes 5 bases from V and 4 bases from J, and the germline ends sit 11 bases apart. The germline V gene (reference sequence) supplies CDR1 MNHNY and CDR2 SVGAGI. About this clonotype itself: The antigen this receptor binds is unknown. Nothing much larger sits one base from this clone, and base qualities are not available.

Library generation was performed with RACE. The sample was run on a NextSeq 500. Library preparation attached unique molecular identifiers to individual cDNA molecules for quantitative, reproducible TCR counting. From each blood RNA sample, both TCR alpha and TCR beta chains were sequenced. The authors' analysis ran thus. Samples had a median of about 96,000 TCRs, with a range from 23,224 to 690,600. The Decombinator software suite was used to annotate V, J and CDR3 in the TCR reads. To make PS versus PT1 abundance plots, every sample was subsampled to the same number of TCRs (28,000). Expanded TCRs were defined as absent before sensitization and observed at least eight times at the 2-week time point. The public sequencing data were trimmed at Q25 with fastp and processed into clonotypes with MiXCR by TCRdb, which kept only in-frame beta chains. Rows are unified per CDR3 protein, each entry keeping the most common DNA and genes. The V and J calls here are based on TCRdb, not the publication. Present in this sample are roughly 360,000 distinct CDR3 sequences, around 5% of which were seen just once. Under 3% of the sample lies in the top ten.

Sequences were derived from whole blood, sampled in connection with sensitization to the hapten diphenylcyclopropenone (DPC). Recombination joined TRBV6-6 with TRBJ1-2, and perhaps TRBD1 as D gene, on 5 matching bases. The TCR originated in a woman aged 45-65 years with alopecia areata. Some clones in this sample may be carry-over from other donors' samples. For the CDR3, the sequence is CASSDSGLYGYTF. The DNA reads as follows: TGTGCCAGCAGTGACAGCGGCCTCTATGGCTACACCTTC.